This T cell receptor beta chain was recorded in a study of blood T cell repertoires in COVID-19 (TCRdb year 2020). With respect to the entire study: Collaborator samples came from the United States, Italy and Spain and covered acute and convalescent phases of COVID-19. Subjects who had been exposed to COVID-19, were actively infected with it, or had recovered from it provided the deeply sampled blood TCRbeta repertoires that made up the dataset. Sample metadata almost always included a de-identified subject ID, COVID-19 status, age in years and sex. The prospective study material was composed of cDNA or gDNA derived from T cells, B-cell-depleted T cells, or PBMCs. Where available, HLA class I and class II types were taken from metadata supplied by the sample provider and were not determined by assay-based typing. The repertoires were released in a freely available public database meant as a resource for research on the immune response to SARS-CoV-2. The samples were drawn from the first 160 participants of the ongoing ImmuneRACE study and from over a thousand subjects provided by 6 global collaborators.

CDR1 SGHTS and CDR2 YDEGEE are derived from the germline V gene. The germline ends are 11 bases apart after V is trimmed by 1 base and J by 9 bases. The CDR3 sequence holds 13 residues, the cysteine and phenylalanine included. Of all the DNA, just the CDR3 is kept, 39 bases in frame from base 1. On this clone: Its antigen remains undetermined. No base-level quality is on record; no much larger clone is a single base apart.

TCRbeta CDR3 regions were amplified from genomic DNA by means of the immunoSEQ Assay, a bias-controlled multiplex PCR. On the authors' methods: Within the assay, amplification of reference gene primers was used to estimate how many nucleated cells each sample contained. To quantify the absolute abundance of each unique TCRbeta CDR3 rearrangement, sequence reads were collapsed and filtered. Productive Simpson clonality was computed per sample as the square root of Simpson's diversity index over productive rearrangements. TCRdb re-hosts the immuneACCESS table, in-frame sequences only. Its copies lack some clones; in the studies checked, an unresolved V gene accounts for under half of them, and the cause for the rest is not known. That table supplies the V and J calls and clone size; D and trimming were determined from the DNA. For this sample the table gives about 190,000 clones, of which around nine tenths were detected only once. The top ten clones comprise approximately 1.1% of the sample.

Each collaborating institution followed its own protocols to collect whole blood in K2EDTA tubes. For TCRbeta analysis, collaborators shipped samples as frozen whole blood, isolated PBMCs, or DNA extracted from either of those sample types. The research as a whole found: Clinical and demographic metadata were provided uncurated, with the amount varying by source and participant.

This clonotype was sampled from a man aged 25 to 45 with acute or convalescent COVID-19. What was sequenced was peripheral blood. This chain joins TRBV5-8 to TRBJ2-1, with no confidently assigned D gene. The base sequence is TGTGCCAGCAGCTTGACAGTTTTAATTGAGCAGTTCTTC. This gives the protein CASSLTVLIEQFF. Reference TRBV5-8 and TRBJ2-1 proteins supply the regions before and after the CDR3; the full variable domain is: EAGVTQSPTHLIKTRGQQATLRCSPISGHTSVYWYQQALGLGLQFLLWYDEGEERNRGNFPPRFSGRQFPNYSSELNVNALELEDSALYLCASSLTVLIEQFFGPGTRLTVL.